The T cell receptor (beta chain) described here comes from a study of a mutant IDH1 vaccine in newly diagnosed glioma (dated by TCRdb to the early 2020s). Turning to the overall study: Eight vaccinations were administered to patients in weeks 1, 3, 5, 7, 11, 15, 19 and 23, corresponding to visits V03 through V10. In the chemotherapy-containing groups, vaccination started alongside temozolomide cycles, whereas in patients who had radiotherapy alone it started 4-6 weeks after radiotherapy. Of the 25 to 35 patients who were treated, about 62% were male and roughly 38% were female, and the mean age was about 37 years. Before enrollment, patients had received standard therapy of radiotherapy alone, temozolomide alone, or radiochemotherapy with temozolomide; most received the combination. Six visits were used for peripheral blood collection: V03 (baseline), V05, V07, V10, V12 and V13. For exploratory analyses, longitudinal TCRB deep sequencing was carried out in around 24 treated patients wherever samples were available.

The sample's time point label is to be understood as: week 11, during vaccination. Each vaccine dose was 300 ug of a 20-mer mutant IDH1 peptide in Montanide, given subcutaneously with topical imiquimod. The donors had newly diagnosed IDH1-mutant astrocytomas of WHO grade 3 or 4 that showed loss of nuclear ATRX. The samples were drawn from NOA16, a multicentre, single-arm, open-label phase I trial in Germany that tested a mutant IDH1 peptide vaccine in humans for the first time. Genomic DNA for TCRB sequencing was isolated from EDTA blood with the DNeasy Blood and Tissue Kit. Receptor amplification or capture employed the immunoSEQ multiplex PCR assay. The hsTCRB Kit was used according to the manufacturer's protocol to amplify rearranged TCR beta chain sequences. Sequencing of TCRB libraries was carried out on an Illumina MiSeq. In the source study's methods: Demultiplexing, trimming and gene mapping were performed with the kit vendor's proprietary platform. TCRdb took this table from immuneACCESS and kept in-frame rearrangements with V and J called. Such tables lack part of the clones; where checked against another copy, unresolved V genes explain under half of the gap, and the rest is unexplained. D and trimming come from the DNA, and the V and J calls and clone size come from that table. Across this sample there are some 25,000 clones, with around 77% seen only once. In total, the top ten clones hold approximately 8.3% of the sample.

What the study reported, not specific to this receptor: PBMC samples for TCRB deep sequencing were selected based on availability. Changes in the top peripheral T cell clonotypes picked up by TCRB sequencing did not appear to be linked to pseudoprogression. The authors stated that sample limitations prevented analyses of patient blood samples from being reproduced. Vaccine-induced immune responses across multiple MHC alleles were detected in 93.3% of patients.

The V and J ends are trimmed by 6 bases and 3 bases, leaving 14 bases between them. Via the germline V gene (reference sequence), CDR1 is MNHNY and CDR2 SVGAGI. The CDR3 measures 14 amino acids from cysteine to phenylalanine. Here the CDR3 DNA is all that survives: 42 bases in frame from base 1. For this clone: No antigen is known for it. Base quality data are lacking; no much larger clone is found one base away.

Sequencing was performed on PBMCs, taken from a glioma patient whose treatment included an IDH1 peptide vaccine. The chain is assembled from TRBV6-6 and TRBJ1-1; no D gene is confidently identified. The receptor's source is a woman aged 18-35 years with glioma. The CDR3 reads CASSDQEADTEAFF. At the DNA level, the sequence is TGTGCCAGCAGCGATCAGGAGGCAGACACTGAAGCTTTCTTT.